This T cell receptor (beta chain) originates from a study of T cell responses to AZD1222 COVID-19 vaccine. Study-wide results and caveats: Samples come after the peak T cell response, not at day 14. The study found Spike-specific TCR breadth and depth rose after two AZD1222 doses. In the spike-specific TCR repertoire, nearly half reportedly target unmutated variant regions. Donors were mostly white British, more females; clonal diversity possibly underestimated.

Produced via immunoSEQ multiplex PCR; TCRdb's table is partial and in-frame only. Among around 130,000 clones listed, 70% to 90% were seen once. With regard to this clone: Its antigen is not identified.

This CDR3 is built from 13 residues. Germline values: CDR1 SGHRS, CDR2 YFSETQ. V lost 4 bases to trimming and J lost 2 bases; unmatched junction nucleotides: 1. This chain joins TRBV5-1 and TRBJ1-2; TRBD1 agrees at 8 bases. The specimen was peripheral blood, collected 28 days after the second AZD1222 dose. This TCR derives from an adult who received the AZD1222 COVID-19 vaccine. CDR3 DNA sequence: TGCGCCAGCAGCCGGGACAGGAACTATGGCTACACCTTC. This gives the protein CASSRDRNYGYTF.